This T cell receptor (beta chain) was retrieved from a study of human T cells and chemical hapten exposure. Study observations and caveats: Unchanged with DPC sensitization were TCRs above 1 in 1000 frequency.

Unfractionated whole blood served as the source for total RNA extraction. TCRdb re-analysed the 5' RACE reads in MiXCR, keeping a single row per CDR3 protein. The table lists 120,000 to 150,000 distinct CDR3 sequences, roughly 4% of them singletons. Note on this clonotype: Its specificity is unknown.

CDR1 and CDR2 from the germline V gene are MNHEY and SVGAGI. This CDR3 region has 14 residues. Trimming stripped 6 bases from V and 4 bases from J, with 16 bases between. The TCR originated in a female donor in good health. This chain links TRBV6-5 with TRBJ2-7; maybe TRBD2 (5 bases). The CDR3 DNA sequence: TGTGCCAGCAGGCATTCGGCCGAGGGATACGAGCAGTACTTC. As protein: CASRHSAEGYEQYF.